The next 13 T cell receptor beta chains were all read from a single sample in a study of T cell responses to AZD1222 COVID-19 vaccine. TCRdb keeps only in-frame clones here, not all; method: immunoSEQ multiplex PCR. The sample lists approximately 120,000 clones; approximately 90% were seen once. Sequences were derived from peripheral blood, sampled on day 0 of AZD1222 vaccination. These receptors were collected from an adult in good health.

The chain is built from TRBV6-2 or TRBV6-3 and TRBJ2-5; no definite D call. In germline, CDR1 is MNHEY, CDR2 SVGEGT. V was cut by 1 base and J by 1 base, with 10 bases left in between. The CDR3 runs 15 residues. The CDR3 DNA is TGTGCCAGCAGTTACTGGCACAGTCTCCAAGAGACCCAGTACTTC. This gives the protein CASSYWHSLQETQYF.

V gene TRBV4-1 combines with J gene TRBJ1-2; 8 bases align to TRBD1. Germline assignment: CDR1 MGHRA and CDR2 YSYEKL. Trimming took 2 bases from V and 4 from J; bases not matched to a gene: 9. The CDR3 consists of 16 residues. As DNA, the CDR3 is TGCGCCAGCAGCCAACGAAACCAGGGGGCGGTCTATGGCTACACCTTC. This codes for CASSQRNQGAVYGYTF.

This chain uses TRBV3-1 (or the pseudogene TRBV3-2) with TRBJ1-2; 10 bases are a match to TRBD1. The V and J ends lost 8 bases and 7 bases, in that order; junction bases with no gene match: 1. Germline assignment: CDR1 LGHDT and CDR2 YNNKEL (reference sequence). This CDR3 has 11 residues. The CDR3 nucleotides are TGTGCCAGCCGGGACAGGGGTGGCTACACCTTC. This gives the protein CASRDRGGYTF.

The chain carries TRBV4-2 and TRBJ2-1; perhaps TRBD2 as D (6 bases). This CDR3 has 17 residues. V was clipped by 0 bases and J by 0 bases, with 12 bases between them. Germline V gives CDR1 LGHNA, CDR2 YNFKEQ. The CDR3 coding sequence is TGTGCCAGCAGCCAAGATGGGACTTCCAGCTCCTACAATGAGCAGTTCTTC. Its protein product is CASSQDGTSSSYNEQFF.

This chain joins TRBV5-4 and TRBJ2-5, with a tentative D call TRBD2 (5 bases). The CDR3 length is 15 residues. Trimming shortened V by 4 bases and J by 2 bases, and 15 bases separated the two germline ends. In germline, CDR1 is SGHNT, CDR2 YYREEE (reference sequence). The CDR3 sequence is CASSTATSLQETQYF. CDR3 sequence (DNA): TGTGCCAGCAGCACGGCAACTAGTTTACAAGAGACCCAGTACTTC.

The rearrangement uses TRBV5-4 and TRBJ2-3, with 9 bases lining up with TRBD2. Germline V gene lookup returns CDR1 SGHNT and CDR2 YYREEE (reference sequence). V gave up 0 bases and J gave up 0 bases; unmatched junction bases: 2. The CDR3 covers 16 residues. DNA for the CDR3: TGTGCCAGCAGCTTGGCCACTAGCGGGAGCACAGATACGCAGTATTTT. Residues: CASSLATSGSTDTQYF.

This clone was seen a single time. The chain uses TRBV12-5 and TRBJ2-2; possibly TRBD2 for D (6 bases). V lost 5 bases to trimming and J lost 3 bases, with 13 bases between them. The V gene's germline CDR1 is LGHNT and CDR2 FRNRAP. The CDR3 sequence is 15 residues long. The CDR3: CASGAGGVDTGELFF. The CDR3 DNA reads as TGTGCTAGTGGTGCTGGCGGGGTAGACACCGGGGAGCTGTTTTTT.

This sequence joins TRBV19 and TRBJ2-3, with 7 bases matching TRBD1. The CDR3 is made up of 13 amino acids. Germline CDR1 is LNHDA and CDR2 is SQIVND (reference sequence). Trimming cost V 8 bases and J 3 bases; bases outside gene matches: 5. CDR3 bases: TGTGCCAGTGGAGAGACAGGGACAGATACGCAGTATTTT. Protein sequence: CASGETGTDTQYF.

CDR3 loop: CASSFQGGQETQYF. The CDR3 DNA is TGTGCCAGCAGTTTCCAAGGGGGCCAGGAGACCCAGTACTTC. V gene TRBV2 combines with J gene TRBJ2-5; 7 nucleotides agree with TRBD1. The CDR3 is 14 amino acids. Germline V CDR1 and CDR2: SNHLY, FYNNEI. Trimming cost V 5 bases and J 5 bases; bases outside gene matches: 8.

The chain has TRBV7-7 and TRBJ2-2, with 7 bases aligning to TRBD2. Germline CDR1 reads SSHAT; CDR2 reads FNYEAQ (reference sequence). There are 16 residues in the CDR3. With 5 bases clipped from V and 0 bases from J, the junction kept 6 bases outside the gene matches. The CDR3 DNA reads as TGTGCCAGCAGCCCAAGTCGGGGGGCGAACACCGGGGAGCTGTTTTTT. Its translation: CASSPSRGANTGELFF.

The chain couples TRBV23-1 to TRBJ2-7, with TRBD1 matching over 10 bases. TRBV23-1 is treated as an ORF (open reading frame) with a function not yet certain. CDR3 length: 16 residues. Losses at the gene ends were 3 bases for V and 6 bases for J; bases not matched to a gene: 11. The DNA for the CDR3 is TGCGCCAGCAGTCATCTTAGAAGACAGGGGGCCATCGAGCAGTACTTC. Its protein is CASSHLRRQGAIEQYF.

This clone was observed a single time. This chain joins TRBV7-9 and TRBJ2-3; D gene uncertain. CDR1 is SEHNR and CDR2 is FQNEAQ in the germline V gene (reference sequence). The CDR3 has 14 residues. Trimming cost V 1 base and J 6 bases, with 11 bases left between them. CDR3 amino acids: CASSLVSPRDTQYF. CDR3 DNA sequence: TGTGCCAGCAGCTTAGTCTCCCCGAGGGATACGCAGTATTTT.

This clone appeared once. This chain uses TRBV7-9 with TRBJ2-3, with D unclear. Germline V gene data show CDR1 as SEHNR and CDR2 as FQNEAQ (reference sequence). CDR3 length equals 15 residues. With 2 bases removed from V and 0 bases from J, the gap between germline ends came to 9 bases. CDR3: CASSLFGTSTDTQYF. The CDR3 nucleotides read TGTGCCAGCAGCTTATTCGGAACTAGCACAGATACGCAGTATTTT.